The rows below give T cell receptor beta chains drawn from one sample of a study of response to subunit inactivated influenza vaccine. TCRdb processed the RT-PCR reads anew with MiXCR; each CDR3 protein has one entry. In the table there are approximately 530,000 distinct CDR3 sequences, under 9% of which are singletons. The sample was PBMCs from blood, taken around 25 months after vaccination. These TCRs come from a man in his fifties or sixties who received an inactivated influenza vaccine. The CDR3 runs from the conserved cysteine through the conserved F or W. D genes are given only for firm matches. Rows give clone size only sometimes, using once, few, many, or a class for an expanded clone.

V gene: TRBV5-1; D gene: TRBD2; clone size: many; J gene: TRBJ2-1; CDR3 protein: CASSLAPGGSGNEQFF; CDR3 DNA: TGCGCCAGCAGCTTGGCCCCGGGAGGGTCGGGGAATGAGCAGTTCTTC
V gene: TRBV7-9; D gene: -; clone size: -; J gene: TRBJ2-2; CDR3 protein: CASSWTAGELFF; CDR3 DNA: TGTGCCAGCAGCTGGACAGCCGGGGAGCTGTTTTTT
V gene: TRBV6-6; D gene: -; clone size: -; J gene: TRBJ2-3; CDR3 protein: CASSNLDTQYF; CDR3 DNA: TGTGCCAGCAGTAACCTAGATACGCAGTATTTT
V gene: TRBV4-2; D gene: -; clone size: many; J gene: TRBJ1-4; CDR3 protein: CASSQDLTNEKLFF; CDR3 DNA: TGTGCCAGCAGCCAAGATCTCACTAATGAAAAACTGTTTTTT
V gene: TRBV18; D gene: TRBD2; clone size: many; J gene: TRBJ2-1; CDR3 protein: CASSPRSSGVGSRGEQFF; CDR3 DNA: TGTGCCAGCTCACCACGTTCTAGCGGAGTGGGGTCTCGAGGTGAGCAGTTCTTC
V gene: TRBV6-1; D gene: -; clone size: many; J gene: TRBJ2-1; CDR3 protein: CASTPGPSQSEQFF; CDR3 DNA: TGTGCCAGCACCCCTGGCCCCTCTCAGAGTGAGCAGTTCTTC
V gene: TRBV20-1; D gene: -; clone size: -; J gene: TRBJ2-7; CDR3 protein: CSARGPAGSYEQYF; CDR3 DNA: TGCAGTGCTAGAGGCCCAGCGGGCTCCTACGAGCAGTACTTC
V gene: TRBV29-1; D gene: TRBD1; clone size: -; J gene: TRBJ1-1; CDR3 protein: CSVAHRGGYTMNTEAFF; CDR3 DNA: TGCAGCGTGGCCCACAGGGGGGGATATACTATGAACACTGAAGCTTTCTTT
V gene: TRBV7-9; D gene: TRBD1; clone size: many; J gene: TRBJ1-2; CDR3 protein: CASSPLTGAYGYTF; CDR3 DNA: TGTGCCAGCAGCCCTCTGACAGGGGCCTATGGCTACACCTTC
V gene: TRBV29-1; D gene: -; clone size: few; J gene: TRBJ2-3; CDR3 protein: CSVRTGGGFTQYF; CDR3 DNA: TGCAGCGTACGGACAGGCGGGGGGTTTACGCAGTATTTT
V gene: TRBV6-5; D gene: TRBD1; clone size: many; J gene: TRBJ2-2; CDR3 protein: CASSFKGAAGELFF; CDR3 DNA: TGTGCCAGCAGTTTCAAGGGGGCAGCCGGGGAGCTGTTTTTT
V gene: TRBV3-1; D gene: -; clone size: few; J gene: TRBJ2-5; CDR3 protein: CASSQYDQETQYF; CDR3 DNA: TGTGCCAGCAGCCAATATGATCAAGAGACCCAGTACTTC
V gene: TRBV25-1; D gene: -; clone size: many; J gene: TRBJ2-5; CDR3 protein: CASSEYHSGETQYF; CDR3 DNA: TGTGCCAGCAGTGAATACCACAGCGGCGAGACCCAGTACTTC
V gene: TRBV2; D gene: -; clone size: -; J gene: TRBJ2-1; CDR3 protein: CASNSARQHEQFF; CDR3 DNA: TGTGCCTCTAACTCGGCTCGACAACATGAGCAGTTCTTC
V gene: TRBV7-9; D gene: -; clone size: few; J gene: TRBJ2-7; CDR3 protein: CASTRWGDTLGEQYF; CDR3 DNA: TGTGCCAGCACCCGTTGGGGTGACACCCTTGGTGAGCAGTACTTC
V gene: TRBV20-1; D gene: TRBD2; clone size: many; J gene: TRBJ2-5; CDR3 protein: CSARRAGGNVETQYF; CDR3 DNA: TGCAGTGCTAGAAGGGCGGGGGGCAATGTAGAGACCCAGTACTTC
V gene: TRBV12-3/TRBV12-4; D gene: -; clone size: many; J gene: TRBJ1-6; CDR3 protein: CASSLRPGNSPLHF; CDR3 DNA: TGTGCCAGCAGTTTAAGGCCCGGGAATTCACCCCTCCACTTT
V gene: TRBV25-1; D gene: -; clone size: -; J gene: TRBJ1-1; CDR3 protein: CASAGDTNTEAFF; CDR3 DNA: TGTGCCAGCGCAGGGGACACGAACACTGAAGCTTTCTTT
V gene: TRBV20-1; D gene: -; clone size: -; J gene: TRBJ1-2; CDR3 protein: CSADRSFYGYTF; CDR3 DNA: TGCAGTGCTGACAGGTCTTTCTATGGCTACACCTTC
V gene: TRBV5-1; D gene: -; clone size: many; J gene: TRBJ1-2; CDR3 protein: CASSYRDLYGYTF; CDR3 DNA: TGCGCCAGCAGCTATAGGGACCTCTATGGCTACACCTTC
V gene: TRBV5-5; D gene: -; clone size: many; J gene: TRBJ1-6; CDR3 protein: CASSGSGDNSPLHF; CDR3 DNA: TGTGCCAGTTCTGGGTCAGGCGATAATTCACCCCTCCACTTT
V gene: TRBV11-2; D gene: -; clone size: few; J gene: TRBJ1-1; CDR3 protein: CASSHDTRGLNTEAFF; CDR3 DNA: TGTGCCAGCAGCCACGACACGCGGGGGCTGAACACTGAAGCTTTCTTT
V gene: TRBV10-3; D gene: -; clone size: many; J gene: TRBJ1-1; CDR3 protein: CAISESARAGHTEAFF; CDR3 DNA: TGTGCCATCAGTGAATCAGCGAGGGCAGGTCACACTGAAGCTTTCTTT
V gene: TRBV14; D gene: -; clone size: few; J gene: TRBJ1-2; CDR3 protein: CASSQDLDLGGYTF; CDR3 DNA: TGTGCCAGCAGCCAAGATTTAGACCTGGGAGGCTACACCTTC
V gene: TRBV12-3/TRBV12-4; D gene: -; clone size: few; J gene: TRBJ1-1; CDR3 protein: CASRPDNLGPEAFF; CDR3 DNA: TGTGCCAGCAGGCCAGACAACCTTGGCCCTGAAGCTTTCTTT
V gene: TRBV7-2; D gene: -; clone size: -; J gene: TRBJ1-5; CDR3 protein: CASSSRVLGNQPQHF; CDR3 DNA: TGTGCCAGCAGCTCCAGGGTTTTGGGCAATCAGCCCCAGCATTTT
V gene: TRBV28; D gene: TRBD2; clone size: many; J gene: TRBJ2-5; CDR3 protein: CASSLLLAGIQETQYF; CDR3 DNA: TGTGCCAGCAGTTTGTTACTAGCGGGGATACAAGAGACCCAGTACTTC
V gene: TRBV28; D gene: TRBD1; clone size: -; J gene: TRBJ2-1; CDR3 protein: CASNQGAPYNEQFF; CDR3 DNA: TGTGCCAGCAATCAGGGGGCCCCCTACAATGAGCAGTTCTTC
V gene: TRBV10-3; D gene: TRBD1; clone size: -; J gene: TRBJ2-7; CDR3 protein: CAINRDSQPGEQYF; CDR3 DNA: TGTGCCATCAACCGGGACAGCCAGCCGGGGGAGCAGTACTTC
V gene: TRBV12-3/TRBV12-4; D gene: -; clone size: few; J gene: TRBJ1-1; CDR3 protein: CASSFNPEAFF; CDR3 DNA: TGTGCCAGCAGTTTTAACCCTGAAGCTTTCTTT
V gene: TRBV7-2; D gene: -; clone size: -; J gene: TRBJ1-1; CDR3 protein: CASRRGGLDTEAFF; CDR3 DNA: TGTGCCAGCAGGAGGGGGGGGCTAGACACTGAAGCTTTCTTT
V gene: TRBV4-3; D gene: -; clone size: many; J gene: TRBJ2-2; CDR3 protein: CASSQAGTSPPGELFF; CDR3 DNA: TGCGCCAGCAGCCAAGCCGGGACCTCACCCCCCGGGGAGCTGTTTTTT